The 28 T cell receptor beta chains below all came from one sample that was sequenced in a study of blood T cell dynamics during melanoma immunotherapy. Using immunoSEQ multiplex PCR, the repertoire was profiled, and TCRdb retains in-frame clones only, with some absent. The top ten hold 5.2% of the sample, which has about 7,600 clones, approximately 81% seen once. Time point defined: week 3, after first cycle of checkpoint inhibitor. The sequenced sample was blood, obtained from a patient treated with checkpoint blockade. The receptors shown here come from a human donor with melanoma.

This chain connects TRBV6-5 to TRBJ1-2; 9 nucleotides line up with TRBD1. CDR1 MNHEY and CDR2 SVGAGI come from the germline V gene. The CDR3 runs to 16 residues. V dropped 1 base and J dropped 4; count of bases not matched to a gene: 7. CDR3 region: CASSYFRTGASYGYTF. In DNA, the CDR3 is TGTGCCAGCAGTTACTTCCGGACAGGGGCCTCCTATGGCTACACCTTC.

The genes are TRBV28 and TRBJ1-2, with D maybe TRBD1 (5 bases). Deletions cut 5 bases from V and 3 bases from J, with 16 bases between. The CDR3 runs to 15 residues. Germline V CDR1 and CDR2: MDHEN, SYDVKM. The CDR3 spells CASSRGVPGDYGYTF. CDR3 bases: TGTGCCAGCAGTCGGGGGGTCCCGGGAGACTATGGCTACACCTTC.

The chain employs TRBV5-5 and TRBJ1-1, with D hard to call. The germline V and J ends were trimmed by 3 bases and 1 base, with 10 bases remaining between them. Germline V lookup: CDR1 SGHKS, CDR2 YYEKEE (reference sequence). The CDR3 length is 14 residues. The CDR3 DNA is TGTGCCAGCAGCTCCAACCAACCGAACACTGAAGCTTTCTTT. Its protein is CASSSNQPNTEAFF.

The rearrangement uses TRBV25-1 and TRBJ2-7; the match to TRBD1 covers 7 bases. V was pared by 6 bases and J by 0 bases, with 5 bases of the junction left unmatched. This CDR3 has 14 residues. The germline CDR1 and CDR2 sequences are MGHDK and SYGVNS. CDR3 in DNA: TGTGCCAGCAGAACGACAGGGATCTCCTACGAGCAGTACTTC. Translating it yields CASRTTGISYEQYF.

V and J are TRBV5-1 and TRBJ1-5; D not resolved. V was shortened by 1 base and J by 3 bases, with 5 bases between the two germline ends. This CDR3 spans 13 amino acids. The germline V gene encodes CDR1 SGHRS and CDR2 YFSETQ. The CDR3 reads CASSLNANQPQHF. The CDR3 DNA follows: TGCGCCAGCAGCTTGAACGCCAATCAGCCCCAGCATTTT.

The CDR3: CASWGTGNSPLHF. Written as DNA, the CDR3 is TGTGCCAGCTGGGGGACAGGAAATTCACCCCTCCACTTT. J is TRBJ1-6 and V is TRBV19, with 8 bases lining up with TRBD1. Germline CDR1 reads LNHDA; CDR2 reads SQIVND (reference sequence). After removal of 9 bases from V and 7 bases from J, the junction contained 5 bases not matched to a gene. The CDR3 consists of 13 residues.

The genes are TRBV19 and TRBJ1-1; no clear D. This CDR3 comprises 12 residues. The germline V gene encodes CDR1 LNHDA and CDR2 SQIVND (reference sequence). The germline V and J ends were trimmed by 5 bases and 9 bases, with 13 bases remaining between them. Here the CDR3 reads CASSPTRSQAFF. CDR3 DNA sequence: TGTGCCAGTAGTCCCACACGGTCCCAAGCTTTCTTT.

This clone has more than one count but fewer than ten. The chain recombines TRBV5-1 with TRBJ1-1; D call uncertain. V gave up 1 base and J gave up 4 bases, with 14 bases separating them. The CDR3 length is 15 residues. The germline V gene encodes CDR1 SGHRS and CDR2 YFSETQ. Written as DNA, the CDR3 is TGCGCCAGCAGCTTGATTCCAGTTCGAGCCACTGAAGCTTTCTTT. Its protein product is CASSLIPVRATEAFF.

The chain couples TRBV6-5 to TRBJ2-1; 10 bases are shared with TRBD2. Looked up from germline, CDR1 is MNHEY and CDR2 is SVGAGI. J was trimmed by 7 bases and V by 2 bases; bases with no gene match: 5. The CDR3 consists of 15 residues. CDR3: CASSYMASGSNEQFF. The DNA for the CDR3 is TGTGCCAGCAGTTACATGGCTAGCGGGAGTAATGAGCAGTTCTTC.

The CDR3 DNA reads as TGTGCCAGCAGTGACCCCCGCCGGAAGAACACCGGGGAGCTGTTTTTT. Translation: CASSDPRRKNTGELFF. The rearrangement uses TRBV25-1 and TRBJ2-2; D gene ambiguous. The germline CDR1 and CDR2 sequences are MGHDK and SYGVNS. V gave up 3 bases and J gave up 1 base, with 12 bases separating them. The CDR3 is 16 residues long.

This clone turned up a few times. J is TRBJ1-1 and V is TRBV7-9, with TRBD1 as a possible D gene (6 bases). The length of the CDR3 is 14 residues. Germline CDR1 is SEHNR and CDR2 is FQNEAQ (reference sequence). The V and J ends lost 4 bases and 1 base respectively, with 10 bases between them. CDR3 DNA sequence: TGTGCCAGCAGCTCTGCCAGGGGGAACACTGAAGCTTTCTTT. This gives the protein CASSSARGNTEAFF.

Here the CDR3 DNA reads TGTGCCAGTGACCAGACTAGCGAGTACGAGCAGTACTTC. Translated, it gives CASDQTSEYEQYF. V and J are TRBV2 and TRBJ2-7; 8 bases align to TRBD2. Germline V gene sequence: CDR1 SNHLY, CDR2 FYNNEI. V gave up 9 bases and J gave up 4 bases; unmatched junction bases: 8. The CDR3 length is 13 residues.

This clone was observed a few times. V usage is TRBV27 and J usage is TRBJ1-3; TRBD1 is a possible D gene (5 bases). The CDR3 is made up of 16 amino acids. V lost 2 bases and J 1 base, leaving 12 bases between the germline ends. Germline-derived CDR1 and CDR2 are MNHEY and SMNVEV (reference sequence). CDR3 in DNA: TGTGCCAGCAGTTTAGGTTCCGGGGGGTCTGGAAACACCATATATTTT. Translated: CASSLGSGGSGNTIYF.

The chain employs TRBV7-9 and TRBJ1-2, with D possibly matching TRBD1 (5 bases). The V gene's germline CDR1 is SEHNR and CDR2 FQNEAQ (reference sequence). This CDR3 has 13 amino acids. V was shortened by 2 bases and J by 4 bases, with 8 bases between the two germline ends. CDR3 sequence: CASSLQGAYGYTF. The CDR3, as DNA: TGTGCCAGCAGCTTACAGGGAGCCTATGGCTACACCTTC.

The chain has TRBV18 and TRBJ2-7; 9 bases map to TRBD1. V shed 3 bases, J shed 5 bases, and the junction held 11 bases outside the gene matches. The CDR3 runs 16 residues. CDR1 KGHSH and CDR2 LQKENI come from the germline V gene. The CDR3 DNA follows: TGTGCCAGCTCACCCCCGGGGGGACAGGGTACCAACGAGCAGTACGTC. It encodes CASSPPGGQGTNEQYV.

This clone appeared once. As DNA, the CDR3 is TGTGCCAGCAGTTCGGGGGGTAGTGAGGGCGACGAGCAGTACTTC. This codes for CASSSGGSEGDEQYF. This rearrangement joins TRBV28 to TRBJ2-7; 7 positions agree with TRBD2. V lost 4 bases to trimming and J lost 5 bases; unmatched junction nucleotides: 11. Germline assignment: CDR1 MDHEN and CDR2 SYDVKM. CDR3 length: 15 amino acids.

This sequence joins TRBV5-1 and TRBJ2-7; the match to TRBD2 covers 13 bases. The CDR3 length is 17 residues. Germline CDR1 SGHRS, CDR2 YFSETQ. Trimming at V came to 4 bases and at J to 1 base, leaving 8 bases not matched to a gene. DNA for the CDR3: TGCGCCAGCAGCAGAACTAGCGGGGGGGTCGTGTCCTACGAGCAGTACTTC. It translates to CASSRTSGGVVSYEQYF. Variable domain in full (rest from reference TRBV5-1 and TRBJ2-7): KAGVTQTPRYLIKTRGQQVTLSCSPISGHRSVSWYQQTPGQGLQFLFEYFSETQRNKGNFPGRFSGRQFSNSRSEMNVSTLELGDSALYLCASSRTSGGVVSYEQYFGPGTRLTVT.

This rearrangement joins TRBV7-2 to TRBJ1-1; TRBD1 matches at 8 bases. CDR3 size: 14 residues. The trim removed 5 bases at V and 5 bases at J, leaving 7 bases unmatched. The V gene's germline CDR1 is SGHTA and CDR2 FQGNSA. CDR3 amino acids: CASSHRGETTEAFF. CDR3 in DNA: TGTGCCAGCAGCCACAGGGGGGAAACAACTGAAGCTTTCTTT.

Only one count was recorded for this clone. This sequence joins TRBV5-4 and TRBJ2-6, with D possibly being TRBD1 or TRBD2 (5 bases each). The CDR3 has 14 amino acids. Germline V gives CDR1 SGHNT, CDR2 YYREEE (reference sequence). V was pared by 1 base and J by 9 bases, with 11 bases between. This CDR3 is CASSLPGTGNVLTF. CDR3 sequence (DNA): TGTGCCAGCAGCTTGCCGGGGACGGGCAACGTCCTGACTTTC.

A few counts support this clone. The CDR3 bases are TGTGCCAGCAGTTACTCGACAGGGGAAAAGTCCTATGGCTACACCTTC. Amino acid sequence: CASSYSTGEKSYGYTF. The chain uses TRBV6-5 and TRBJ1-2, with 8 bases that match TRBD1. Looked up from germline, CDR1 is MNHEY and CDR2 is SVGAGI. The CDR3 is 16 amino acids. V gave up 0 bases and J gave up 4 bases; unmatched junction bases: 7.

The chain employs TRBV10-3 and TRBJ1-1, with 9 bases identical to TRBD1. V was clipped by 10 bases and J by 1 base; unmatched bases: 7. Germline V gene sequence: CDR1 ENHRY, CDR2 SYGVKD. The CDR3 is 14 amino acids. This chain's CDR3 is CATRGQGGNTEAFF. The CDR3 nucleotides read TGTGCCACGCGGGGACAGGGTGGGAACACTGAAGCTTTCTTT.

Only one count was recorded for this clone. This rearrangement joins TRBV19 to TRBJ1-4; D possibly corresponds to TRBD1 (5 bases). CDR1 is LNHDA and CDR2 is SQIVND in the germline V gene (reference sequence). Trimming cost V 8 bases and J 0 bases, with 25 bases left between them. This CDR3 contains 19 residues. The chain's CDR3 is CASARRGFLDPATNEKLFF. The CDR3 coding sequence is TGTGCCAGTGCCCGACGGGGGTTTTTGGATCCTGCAACTAATGAAAAACTGTTTTTT.

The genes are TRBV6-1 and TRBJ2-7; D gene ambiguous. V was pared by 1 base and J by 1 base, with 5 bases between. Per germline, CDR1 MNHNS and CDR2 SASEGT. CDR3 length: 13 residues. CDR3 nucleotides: TGTGCCAGCAGTGAAGGGGTTTCCTACGAGCAGTACTTC. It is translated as CASSEGVSYEQYF.

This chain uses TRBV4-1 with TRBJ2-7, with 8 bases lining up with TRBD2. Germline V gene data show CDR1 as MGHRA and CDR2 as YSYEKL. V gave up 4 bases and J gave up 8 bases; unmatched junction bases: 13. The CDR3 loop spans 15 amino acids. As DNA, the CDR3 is TGCGCCAGCAGCCCGTGGGGGCTAGCGGGTAATCAGCAGTACTTC. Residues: CASSPWGLAGNQQYF.

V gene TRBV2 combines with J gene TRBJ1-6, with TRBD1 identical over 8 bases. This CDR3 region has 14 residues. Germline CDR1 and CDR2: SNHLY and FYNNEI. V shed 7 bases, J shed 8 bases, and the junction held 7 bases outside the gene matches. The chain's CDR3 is CASIKTGVDSPLHF. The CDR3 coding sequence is TGTGCCAGCATCAAGACAGGGGTGGATTCACCCCTCCACTTT.

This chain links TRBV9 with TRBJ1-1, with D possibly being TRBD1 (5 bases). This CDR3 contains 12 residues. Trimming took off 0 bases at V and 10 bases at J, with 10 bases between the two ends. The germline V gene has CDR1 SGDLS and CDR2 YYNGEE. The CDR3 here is CASSVEIDRAFF. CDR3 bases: TGTGCCAGCAGCGTAGAAATAGACAGAGCTTTCTTT. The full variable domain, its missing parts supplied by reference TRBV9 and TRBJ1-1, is DSGVTQTPKHLITATGQRVTLRCSPRSGDLSVYWYQQSLDQGLQFLIQYYNGEERAKGNILERFSAQQFPDLHSELNLSSLELGDSALYFCASSVEIDRAFFGQGTRLTVV.

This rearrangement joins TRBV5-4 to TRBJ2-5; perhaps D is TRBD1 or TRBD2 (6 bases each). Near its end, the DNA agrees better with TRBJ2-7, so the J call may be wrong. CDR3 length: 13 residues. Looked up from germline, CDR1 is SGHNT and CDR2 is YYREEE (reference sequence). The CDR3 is CASSLGGPYEQYF. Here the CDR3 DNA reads TGTGCCAGCAGCTTAGGGGGGCCCTACGAGCAGTACTTC.

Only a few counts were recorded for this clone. The CDR3 DNA is TGTGCTAGTGGTTTCCTGAATCAGCCCCAGCATTTT. It yields the protein CASGFLNQPQHF. The chain employs TRBV12-5 and TRBJ1-5; D unclear. CDR3 length: 12 residues. CDR1 and CDR2 from the germline V gene are LGHNT and FRNRAP. V shed 3 bases and J shed 4 bases, with 4 bases lying between them.